This T cell receptor beta chain was recorded in a study of T-cell reconstitution after alpha-beta-depleted transplantation in children. Unique molecular identifiers were incorporated during preparation of the TCRbeta library. TCRdb reprocessed the PCR reads with MiXCR, giving one entry per CDR3 protein. This sample carries a few hundred thousand distinct CDR3 sequences, 25% to 30% of them seen once, and the ten largest clones take 30% to 45%. The V gene's germline CDR1 is GTSNPN and CDR2 SVGIG (reference sequence). The CDR3 is 12 residues long. V gave up 3 bases and J gave up 3 bases; unmatched junction bases: 2.

Sequencing used PBMCs, obtained before TCRalphabeta/CD19-depleted stem cell transplant. The J gene is TRBJ2-7, the V gene TRBV30; the match to TRBD1 covers 7 bases. The sequence was collected from a boy less than two years old with Wiskott-Aldrich syndrome, due to receive a stem cell transplant. CDR3 sequence: CAWRQGSYEQYF. DNA for the CDR3: TGTGCCTGGAGACAGGGGAGCTACGAGCAGTACTTC.